One sample yielded the 23 T cell receptor beta chains listed below, sequenced in a study of cytomegalovirus exposure and HLA in healthy donors. The PCR ran on 60 Vbeta and 13 Jbeta primers. The table came from immunoSEQ multiplex PCR; TCRdb's copy has only in-frame clones and leaves some out. The table shows 55,000 to 65,000 clones, with about 85% occurring only once. The sample consisted of PBMCs. These receptors were obtained from a female donor in good health and CMV-seronegative.

The rearrangement links TRBV7-3 to TRBJ2-7; maybe TRBD2 (5 bases). The CDR3 has 13 residues. V was trimmed by 5 bases and J by 6 bases, leaving 14 bases between them. Germline CDR1 and CDR2: SGHTA and FQGTGA. CDR3 loop: CASSLLDSSEQYF. The CDR3 coding sequence is TGTGCCAGCAGCCTACTGGACTCTTCCGAGCAGTACTTC. The full variable domain, in which reference TRBV7-3 and TRBJ2-7 provide the parts outside the CDR3, is GAGVSQTPSNKVTEKGKYVELRCDPISGHTALYWYRQSLGQGPEFLIYFQGTGAADDSGLPNDRFFAVRPEGSVSTLKIQRTERGDSAVYLCASSLLDSSEQYFGPGTRLTVT.

The genes are TRBV7-9 and TRBJ2-2, with D perhaps matching TRBD2 (6 bases). V lost 5 bases and J 6 bases, leaving 16 bases between the germline ends. Germline assignment: CDR1 SEHNR and CDR2 FQNEAQ (reference sequence). This CDR3 has 15 amino acids. The CDR3 is CASSETGDPAGELFF. CDR3 coding DNA: TGTGCCAGCAGCGAAACGGGAGACCCCGCCGGGGAGCTGTTTTTT.

The V call is TRBV9, the J call TRBJ1-4, with 9 bases lining up with TRBD1. This CDR3 spans 14 amino acids. Per the germline V gene, CDR1 is SGDLS and CDR2 is YYNGEE. The junction had 1 base not matched to a gene; V was cut back by 4 bases and J by 3 bases. The DNA of the CDR3 is TGTGCCAGCAGCCGGACAGGGGCTAATGAAAAACTGTTTTTT. It encodes CASSRTGANEKLFF. Complete variable domain (other parts from reference TRBV9 and TRBJ1-4): DSGVTQTPKHLITATGQRVTLRCSPRSGDLSVYWYQQSLDQGLQFLIQYYNGEERAKGNILERFSAQQFPDLHSELNLSSLELGDSALYFCASSRTGANEKLFFGSGTQLSVL.

This clone turned up a few times. The chain combines TRBV28 with TRBJ2-1; 7 bases are shared with TRBD2. The CDR3 length is 15 residues. The V gene end was trimmed by 4 bases and the J gene end by 7 bases; junction bases not matched to a gene: 10. Germline V lookup: CDR1 MDHEN, CDR2 SYDVKM. The CDR3 loop reads CASSSGGRLWNEQFF. The DNA for the CDR3 is TGTGCCAGCAGTTCCGGCGGGAGATTGTGGAATGAGCAGTTCTTC.

Concerning this clone itself: Compared with germline, one end of the junction differs, possibly owing to a read error. The CDR3 spells CASSLWGDGELFF. Here the CDR3 DNA reads TGTGCTAGCAGCTTGTGGGGCGACGGGGAGCTGTTTTTT. The chain has TRBV7-7 and TRBJ2-2, with D possibly being TRBD1 (5 bases). CDR3 length: 13 residues. The germline V gene has CDR1 SSHAT and CDR2 FNYEAQ (reference sequence).

A few counts support this clone. V and J are TRBV7-8 and TRBJ1-3; no clear D. Trimming removed 1 base at V and 3 bases at J, with 16 bases between. The CDR3 is 17 residues long. Germline assignment: CDR1 SGHVS and CDR2 FQNEAQ. The CDR3 region has the DNA TGTGCCAGCAGCTTAGTAGCGGTTACGGTTGGTGGAAACACCATATATTTT. The encoded protein is CASSLVAVTVGGNTIYF. Full variable domain (missing parts from reference TRBV7-8 and TRBJ1-3): GAGVSQSPRYKVAKRGQDVALRCDPISGHVSLFWYQQALGQGPEFLTYFQNEAQLDKSGLPSDRFFAERPEGSVSTLKIQRTQQEDSAVYLCASSLVAVTVGGNTIYFGEGSWLTVV.

This clone has a handful of counts. The chain uses TRBV15 and TRBJ2-1, with unresolved D. CDR3 length: 16 amino acids. The ends were cut back, 3 bases at V and 0 bases at J, with 12 bases in the middle. The V gene's germline CDR1 is LNHNV and CDR2 YYDKDF (reference sequence). Here the CDR3 reads CATSSQDLSSYNEQFF. The CDR3, as DNA: TGTGCCACCAGCAGCCAGGATCTGAGCTCCTACAATGAGCAGTTCTTC.

This clone was counted a single time. J is TRBJ2-7 and V is TRBV10-1; 11 positions agree with TRBD1. CDR1 WNHNN and CDR2 SYGVQD come from the germline V gene (reference sequence). The CDR3 has 13 amino acids. After removal of 5 bases from V and 5 bases from J, the junction contained 2 bases not matched to a gene. The CDR3 sequence is CASSMDRGHEQYF. CDR3 coding DNA: TGCGCCAGCAGTATGGACAGGGGGCACGAGCAGTACTTC.

This chain joins TRBV4-2 and TRBJ2-3; 7 bases agree with TRBD2. The germline V gene encodes CDR1 LGHNA and CDR2 YNFKEQ. The CDR3 is made up of 14 amino acids. The ends lost 4 bases at V and 3 bases at J; junction bases unmatched: 4. The DNA of the CDR3 is TGTGCCAGCAGCCGTGGGGGGGGAACAGATACGCAGTATTTT. Its protein is CASSRGGGTDTQYF.

This clone was recorded once. This chain connects TRBV5-1 to TRBJ1-3; D is ambiguous. The germline V and J ends were trimmed by 3 bases and 0 bases, with 7 bases remaining between them. The CDR3 is made up of 14 amino acids. Germline loops: CDR1 SGHRS, CDR2 YFSETQ. This CDR3 is CASSSEISGNTIYF. CDR3 DNA sequence: TGCGCCAGCAGCTCCGAGATCTCTGGAAACACCATATATTTT.

V gene TRBV27 combines with J gene TRBJ2-7; 8 nucleotides agree with TRBD1. This CDR3 has 15 amino acids. V shed 3 bases, J shed 6 bases, and the junction held 10 bases outside the gene matches. Per the germline V gene, CDR1 is MNHEY and CDR2 is SMNVEV (reference sequence). The CDR3 region is CASSFTGTGTREQYF. The DNA of the CDR3 is TGTGCCAGCAGTTTCACCGGGACAGGAACTCGCGAGCAGTACTTC.

The gene calls are TRBV2 and TRBJ2-7, with D possibly TRBD2 on 5 matching bases. Germline V CDR1 and CDR2: SNHLY, FYNNEI. CDR3 length: 14 residues. The germline V and J ends were trimmed by 5 bases and 7 bases, with 18 bases remaining between them. CDR3 amino acids: CASSPRRVTDEQYF. In DNA form, the CDR3 reads TGTGCCAGCAGTCCACGGCGGGTGACGGATGAGCAGTACTTC.

The chain combines TRBV28 with TRBJ2-1; tentative D call: TRBD2 (5 bases). The V and J ends lost 4 bases and 9 bases respectively, with 16 bases between them. Germline V gives CDR1 MDHEN, CDR2 SYDVKM. The CDR3 spans 14 residues. The CDR3 sequence: CASSSGSRLREQFF. The CDR3, as DNA: TGTGCCAGCAGTTCTGGGAGCAGGCTGCGTGAGCAGTTCTTC.

The chain carries TRBV7-9 and TRBJ2-2, with D perhaps matching TRBD2 (6 bases). CDR1 and CDR2 (germline): SEHNR, FQNEAQ (reference sequence). The CDR3 is made up of 16 amino acids. Trimming removed 5 bases at V and 7 bases at J, with 20 bases between. Here the CDR3 DNA reads TGTGCCAGCAGCCCAGGACGCCAACTCGGGGGCGGGGAGCTGTTTTTT. Encoded protein: CASSPGRQLGGGELFF. Looking up the rest from reference TRBV7-9 and TRBJ2-2 gives the full variable domain: DTGVSQNPRHKITKRGQNVTFRCDPISEHNRLYWYRQTLGQGPEFLTYFQNEAQLEKSRLLSDRFSAERPKGSFSTLEIQRTEQGDSAMYLCASSPGRQLGGGELFFGEGSRLTVL.

This chain uses TRBV29-1 with TRBJ2-7; unclear D gene. V was shortened by 5 bases and J by 3 bases, with 14 bases between the two germline ends. CDR3 length equals 13 residues. Germline CDR1 reads SQVTM; CDR2 reads ANQGSEA. Written as DNA, the CDR3 is TGCAGCGTTTCGCGCCAGGAAGGCTACGAGCAGTACTTC. Translated, it gives CSVSRQEGYEQYF.

The chain uses TRBV14 and TRBJ1-4, with D maybe TRBD1 (5 bases). The germline V gene has CDR1 SGHDN and CDR2 FVKESK. The CDR3 extends over 14 amino acids. V was pared by 1 base and J by 8 bases, with 11 bases between. As DNA, the CDR3 is TGTGCCAGCAGCCAAGCCCCAGGGTGGGAAAAACTGTTTTTT. As protein: CASSQAPGWEKLFF.

The V and J genes are TRBV6-1 and TRBJ2-5; 12 nucleotides align to TRBD1. After removal of 1 base from V and 5 bases from J, the junction contained 2 bases not matched to a gene. There are 15 residues in the CDR3. Looked up from germline, CDR1 is MNHNS and CDR2 is SASEGT. CDR3 loop: CASSEGGQGAETQYF. DNA for the CDR3: TGTGCCAGCAGTGAAGGGGGACAGGGGGCTGAGACCCAGTACTTC.

CDR3: CASSQTGQDYNEQFF. The CDR3 DNA sequence: TGTGCCAGCTCACAGACGGGACAGGACTACAATGAGCAGTTCTTC. The rearrangement joins TRBV18 to TRBJ2-1; 8 bases fit TRBD1. Germline V gene sequence: CDR1 KGHSH, CDR2 LQKENI. Unmatched junction bases numbered 5, after V lost 4 bases and J lost 3 bases. The length of the CDR3 is 15 residues.

The chain couples TRBV5-1 to TRBJ2-1; 15 nucleotides line up with TRBD2. Germline values: CDR1 SGHRS, CDR2 YFSETQ. V was pared by 6 bases and J by 5 bases, with 12 bases of the junction left unmatched. The CDR3 covers 18 residues. The CDR3 bases are TGCGCCAGCACCGGACTAGCGGGAGGGCACGAGGGTCACAATGAGCAGTTCTTC. It codes for CASTGLAGGHEGHNEQFF.

This chain uses TRBV29-1 with TRBJ2-7; tentatively, D is TRBD1 (6 bases). Germline loops: CDR1 SQVTM, CDR2 ANQGSEA. This CDR3 is 15 amino acids long. With 1 base removed from V and 4 bases from J, the gap between germline ends came to 17 bases. In DNA form, the CDR3 reads TGCAGCGTTGAAGGGAAGGGGGACGGAGAGTACGAGCAGTACTTC. Translating it yields CSVEGKGDGEYEQYF.

The genes are TRBV28 and TRBJ1-4, with a tentative D call TRBD1 (6 bases). The V end lost 4 bases, the J end lost 2 bases, and 11 bases lay between the germline ends. This CDR3 region has 15 residues. Per germline, CDR1 MDHEN and CDR2 SYDVKM. The CDR3 nucleotides are TGTGCCAGCAGTTCCCAGACAGGCACTAATGAAAAACTGTTTTTT. Amino acids: CASSSQTGTNEKLFF.

This chain joins TRBV11-3 and TRBJ2-3; 7 nucleotides match TRBD1. Germline CDR1 and CDR2: SGHNT and YENEEA. The CDR3 totals 15 residues. V was pared by 5 bases and J by 0 bases, with 5 bases of the junction left unmatched. The CDR3 sequence: CASSAGTASTDTQYF. The CDR3 DNA reads TGTGCCAGCAGCGCCGGGACAGCTAGCACAGATACGCAGTATTTT.

This clone is a singleton in its sample. V gene TRBV18 combines with J gene TRBJ1-3; D uncertain. Germline V CDR1 and CDR2: KGHSH, LQKENI. The CDR3 spans 17 residues. Trimming left V 1 base short and J 0 bases short, with 13 bases between. CDR3 protein: CASSPRSLRSSGNTIYF. CDR3 sequence (DNA): TGTGCCAGCTCACCACGTTCCCTACGGAGCTCTGGAAACACCATATATTTT.